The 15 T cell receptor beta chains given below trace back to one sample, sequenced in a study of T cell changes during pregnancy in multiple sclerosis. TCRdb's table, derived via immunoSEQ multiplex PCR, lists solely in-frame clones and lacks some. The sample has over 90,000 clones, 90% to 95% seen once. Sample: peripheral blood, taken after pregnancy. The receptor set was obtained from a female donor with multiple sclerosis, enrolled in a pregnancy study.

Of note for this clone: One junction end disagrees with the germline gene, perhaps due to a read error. For the CDR3, the DNA is TGTGCCGGCAGAGCGGGGGGGGTCAATGAGCAGTTCTTC. As protein: CAGRAGGVNEQFF. This sequence joins TRBV2 and TRBJ2-1, with TRBD2 matching over 10 bases. CDR1 SNHLY and CDR2 FYNNEI come from the germline V gene. The length of the CDR3 is 13 residues. Filled out from reference TRBV2 and TRBJ2-1, the complete variable domain reads EPEVTQTPSHQVTQMGQEVILRCVPISNHLYFYWYRQILGQKVEFLVSFYNNEISEKSEIFDDQFSVERPDGSNFTLKIRSTKLEDSAMYFCAGRAGGVNEQFFGPGTRLTVL.

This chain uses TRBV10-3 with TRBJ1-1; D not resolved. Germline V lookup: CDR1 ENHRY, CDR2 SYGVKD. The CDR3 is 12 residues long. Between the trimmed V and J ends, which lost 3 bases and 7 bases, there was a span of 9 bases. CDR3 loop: CAISDENFEAFF. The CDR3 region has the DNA TGTGCCATCAGTGACGAGAATTTTGAAGCTTTCTTT.

In nucleotides, the CDR3 is TGCGCCAGCAGCCAAGCGTTCCAGCGCATTGTCCACGAGCAGTACTTC. This gives the protein CASSQAFQRIVHEQYF. The V and J genes are TRBV4-1 and TRBJ2-7, with D hard to call. The CDR3 spans 16 residues. Germline CDR1 is MGHRA and CDR2 is YSYEKL. V gave up 1 base and J gave up 5 bases, with 18 bases separating them.

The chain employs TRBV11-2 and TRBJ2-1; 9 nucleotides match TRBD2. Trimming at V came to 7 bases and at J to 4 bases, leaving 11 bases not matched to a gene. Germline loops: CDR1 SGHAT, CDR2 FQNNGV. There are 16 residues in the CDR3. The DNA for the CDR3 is TGTGCCAGCACTTCAAGGTACCTAGCGGGGTACAATGAGCAGTTCTTC. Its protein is CASTSRYLAGYNEQFF.

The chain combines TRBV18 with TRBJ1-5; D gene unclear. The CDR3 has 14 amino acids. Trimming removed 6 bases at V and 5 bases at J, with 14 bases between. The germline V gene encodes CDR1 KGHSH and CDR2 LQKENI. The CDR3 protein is CASSPGLVDQPQHF. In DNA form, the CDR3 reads TGTGCCAGCTCCCCCGGGTTGGTGGATCAGCCCCAGCATTTT.

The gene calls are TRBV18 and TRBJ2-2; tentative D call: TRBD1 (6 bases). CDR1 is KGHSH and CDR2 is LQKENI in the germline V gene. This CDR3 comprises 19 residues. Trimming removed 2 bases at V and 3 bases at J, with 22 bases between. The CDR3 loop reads CASSPTRQAWGSHTGELFF. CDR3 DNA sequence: TGTGCCAGCTCACCAACGAGACAGGCGTGGGGTTCCCACACCGGGGAGCTGTTTTTT.

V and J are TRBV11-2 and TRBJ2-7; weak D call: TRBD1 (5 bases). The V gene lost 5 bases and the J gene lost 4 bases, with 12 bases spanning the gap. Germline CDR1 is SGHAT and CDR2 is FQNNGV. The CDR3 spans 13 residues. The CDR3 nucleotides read TGTGCCAGCAGCCTTGACAGTGTTTACGAGCAGTACTTC. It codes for CASSLDSVYEQYF. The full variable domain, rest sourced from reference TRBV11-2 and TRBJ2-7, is EAGVAQSPRYKIIEKRQSVAFWCNPISGHATLYWYQQILGQGPKLLIQFQNNGVVDDSQLPKDRFSAERLKGVDSTLKIQPAKLEDSAVYLCASSLDSVYEQYFGPGTRLTVT.

CDR3 nucleotides: TGTGCCAGCACCAAAACAACAGGGCTGAACACTGAAGCTTTCTTT. Its translation is CASTKTTGLNTEAFF. This chain joins TRBV9 and TRBJ1-1; possibly TRBD1 for D (6 bases). V was trimmed by 6 bases and J by 0 bases, leaving 15 bases between them. This CDR3 spans 15 amino acids. Looked up from germline, CDR1 is SGDLS and CDR2 is YYNGEE.

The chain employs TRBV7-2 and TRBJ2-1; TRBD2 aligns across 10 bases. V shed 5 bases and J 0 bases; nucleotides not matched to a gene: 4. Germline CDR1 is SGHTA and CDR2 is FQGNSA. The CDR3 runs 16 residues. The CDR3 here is CASSRRLAGSYNEQFF. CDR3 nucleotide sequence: TGTGCCAGCAGCCGGCGACTAGCGGGCTCCTACAATGAGCAGTTCTTC.

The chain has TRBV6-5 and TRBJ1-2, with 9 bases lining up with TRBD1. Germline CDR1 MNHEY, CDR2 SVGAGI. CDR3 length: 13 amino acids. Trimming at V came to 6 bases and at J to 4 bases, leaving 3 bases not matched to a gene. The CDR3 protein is CASRVDRGYGYTF. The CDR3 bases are TGTGCCAGCAGGGTGGACAGGGGCTATGGCTACACCTTC.

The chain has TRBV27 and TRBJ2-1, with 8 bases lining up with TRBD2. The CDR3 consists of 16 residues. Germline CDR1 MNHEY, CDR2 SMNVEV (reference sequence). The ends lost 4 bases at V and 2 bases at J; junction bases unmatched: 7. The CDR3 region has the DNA TGTGCCAGCAGTTCCCTCTTAGCGGGACCCTACAATGAGCAGTTCTTC. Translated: CASSSLLAGPYNEQFF.

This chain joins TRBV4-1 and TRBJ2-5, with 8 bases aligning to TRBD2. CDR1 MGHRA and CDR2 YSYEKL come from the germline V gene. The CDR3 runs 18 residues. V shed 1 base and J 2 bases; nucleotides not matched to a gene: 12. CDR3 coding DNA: TGCGCCAGCAGCCAAGTTACTAGCGGAAGCCTTCTACAAGAGACCCAGTACTTC. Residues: CASSQVTSGSLLQETQYF.

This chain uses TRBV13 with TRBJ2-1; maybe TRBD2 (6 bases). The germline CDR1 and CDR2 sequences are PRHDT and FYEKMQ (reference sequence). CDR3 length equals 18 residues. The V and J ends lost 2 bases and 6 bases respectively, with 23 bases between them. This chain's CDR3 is CASSLTAGRDRGFNEQFF. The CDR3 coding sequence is TGTGCCAGCAGCTTAACGGCCGGTCGAGACCGGGGGTTCAATGAGCAGTTCTTC. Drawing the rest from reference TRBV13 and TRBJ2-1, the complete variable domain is AAGVIQSPRHLIKEKRETATLKCYPIPRHDTVYWYQQGPGQDPQFLISFYEKMQSDKGSIPDRFSAQQFSDYHSELNMSSLELGDSALYFCASSLTAGRDRGFNEQFFGPGTRLTVL.

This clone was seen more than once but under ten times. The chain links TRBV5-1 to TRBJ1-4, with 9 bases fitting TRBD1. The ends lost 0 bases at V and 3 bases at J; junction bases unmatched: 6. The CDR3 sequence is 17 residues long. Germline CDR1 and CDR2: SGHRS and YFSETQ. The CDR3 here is CASSLAGQGAANEKLFF. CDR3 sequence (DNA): TGCGCCAGCAGCTTGGCGGGACAGGGCGCAGCTAATGAAAAACTGTTTTTT.

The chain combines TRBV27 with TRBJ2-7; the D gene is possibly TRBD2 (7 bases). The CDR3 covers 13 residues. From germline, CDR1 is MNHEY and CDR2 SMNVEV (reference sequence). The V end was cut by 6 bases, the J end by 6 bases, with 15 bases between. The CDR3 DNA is TGTGCCAGCAGGGGGGGGGCACTAAGCGAGCAGTACTTC. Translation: CASRGGALSEQYF.